The 9 T cell receptor beta chains presented below share a single source sample, sequenced in a study of blood T cell repertoires in COVID-19. Produced via immunoSEQ multiplex PCR; TCRdb's table is partial and in-frame only. Among about 330,000 clones, 80% to 90% were seen once, and the ten largest hold about 4.7%. Sequenced: PBMCs or T cells enriched from blood (not recorded which). These receptors came from a man aged 25 to 45 who had recovered from COVID-19.

The chain carries TRBV18 and TRBJ1-2; 10 nucleotides align to TRBD1. This CDR3 comprises 16 residues. With 3 bases clipped from V and 4 bases from J, the junction kept 8 bases outside the gene matches. The germline V gene encodes CDR1 KGHSH and CDR2 LQKENI. The CDR3 nucleotides are TGTGCCAGCTCACCCCAAGGGACAGGGGCTTCCTATGGCTACACCTTC. This gives the protein CASSPQGTGASYGYTF.

DNA of the CDR3: TGTGCCAGCAGATTCGACAGGGGCGTTATCTCCTATAATTCACCCCTCCACTTT. Translated, it gives CASRFDRGVISYNSPLHF. V gene TRBV28 combines with J gene TRBJ1-6; 8 nucleotides match TRBD1. The CDR3 loop spans 18 amino acids. Germline V gives CDR1 MDHEN, CDR2 SYDVKM. The ends lost 6 bases at V and 0 bases at J; junction bases unmatched: 10.

The chain carries TRBV5-1 and TRBJ1-1; D is unresolved. CDR3 size: 14 residues. The V gene lost 0 bases and the J gene lost 2 bases, with 8 bases spanning the gap. Per the germline V gene, CDR1 is SGHRS and CDR2 is YFSETQ. This CDR3 reads CASSLDVSNTEAFF. The CDR3 DNA is TGCGCCAGCAGCTTGGATGTATCTAACACTGAAGCTTTCTTT.

The rearrangement links TRBV30 to TRBJ2-7; D is unresolved. Germline values: CDR1 GTSNPN, CDR2 SVGIG (reference sequence). The CDR3 is made up of 12 amino acids. The V and J ends lost 3 bases and 6 bases respectively, with 12 bases between them. CDR3: CAWSSTSGEQYF. In DNA, the CDR3 is TGTGCCTGGAGCTCAACTTCGGGCGAGCAGTACTTC.

This clone was seen a handful of times. This sequence joins TRBV10-3 and TRBJ1-1; D is unresolved. CDR3 length: 12 residues. Trimming took off 0 bases at V and 8 bases at J, with 7 bases between the two ends. Germline CDR1 reads ENHRY; CDR2 reads SYGVKD. CDR3 coding DNA: TGTGCCATCAGTGAGTCGGCACGCGAAGCTTTCTTT. This encodes CAISESAREAFF.

The CDR3 is CAISMDISGNTIYF. As DNA, the CDR3 is TGTGCCATCAGTATGGACATCTCTGGAAACACCATATATTTT. This rearrangement joins TRBV10-3 to TRBJ1-3, with D perhaps TRBD1 (5 bases). The germline V and J ends were trimmed by 5 bases and 0 bases, with 8 bases remaining between them. The CDR3 consists of 14 residues. Germline V gene data show CDR1 as ENHRY and CDR2 as SYGVKD.

This clone was found a few times. J is TRBJ1-5 and V is TRBV30; possibly TRBD1 for D (5 bases). V was cut by 1 base and J by 7 bases, with 11 bases left in between. The CDR3 spans 13 residues. CDR1 GTSNPN and CDR2 SVGIG come from the germline V gene (reference sequence). This CDR3 reads CAWSAGSRQPQHF. CDR3 in DNA: TGTGCCTGGAGTGCAGGGTCAAGGCAGCCCCAGCATTTT.

The genes are TRBV7-8 and TRBJ2-2; TRBD2 agrees at 9 bases. Germline trimming cut 1 base from V and 8 bases from J; bases unmatched to any gene: 11. This CDR3 spans 17 amino acids. Germline loops: CDR1 SGHVS, CDR2 FQNEAQ. The CDR3 protein is CASSLGSLRGGMGELFF. DNA for the CDR3: TGTGCCAGCAGCTTAGGAAGCCTGCGGGGGGGCATGGGGGAGCTGTTTTTT.

The J gene is TRBJ2-3, the V gene TRBV15, with 9 nucleotides matching TRBD2. CDR3 size: 17 residues. With V trimmed by 2 bases and J by 4 bases, 10 bases remained unmatched. Germline V lookup: CDR1 LNHNV, CDR2 YYDKDF (reference sequence). Here the CDR3 DNA reads TGTGCCACCAGCAGAAGACTAGCGGCCCGAGGCGCAGATACGCAGTATTTT. This gives the protein CATSRRLAARGADTQYF.